This T cell receptor beta chain was retrieved from a study of beta chain features in type 1 diabetes. Study results and caveats: Type 1 diabetes patients had fewer VDJ junction insertions and more deletions. Shorter TCRB CDR3s, moderately but significantly so, marked every one of the four CD4+ subsets in Type 1 diabetes patients.

TCRB transcripts that were expressed got sequenced, as all of the isolated RNA had been reverse transcribed. The repertoire was sequenced with immunoSEQ multiplex PCR; TCRdb's copy has only in-frame clones and lacks some. The data hold 160,000 or so clones, with around 9.7% observed a single time. This clone has a handful of counts. Its antigen remains unknown. A single heparinised blood sample, averaging approximately 0.12 L, was obtained per donor. The germline gives CDR1 SNHLY, CDR2 FYNNEI. The CDR3 has 13 amino acids. After removal of 7 bases from V and 3 bases from J, the junction contained 2 bases not matched to a gene.

This sequence originates from a woman in her twenties or thirties with type 1 diabetes. The chain couples TRBV2 to TRBJ2-7; 11 bases are shared with TRBD1. Sequencing was performed on central memory CD4+ T cells from blood. The CDR3 nucleotides read TGTGCCAGCAAGGGGACAGGGGGCTACGAGCAGTACTTC. Amino acid sequence: CASKGTGGYEQYF. Based on the CDR3 plus reference TRBV2 and TRBJ2-7, the full variable domain is EPEVTQTPSHQVTQMGQEVILRCVPISNHLYFYWYRQILGQKVEFLVSFYNNEISEKSEIFDDQFSVERPDGSNFTLKIRSTKLEDSAMYFCASKGTGGYEQYFGPGTRLTVT.